These T cell receptor beta chains were read from a single sample in a study of identifying expanded T cells in peripheral blood. The method was immunoSEQ multiplex PCR; TCRdb's version includes in-frame clones alone and lacks a portion of them. Of over 90,000 clones listed, 88% are singletons. Sequencing was done on a sample of blood. The source of these receptors is a person aged 18-69 years in good health. The CDR3 runs from the conserved cysteine through the conserved F or W. A D gene is named only where the DNA matches it firmly. A row's size may be missing; if present it is once, few, many or a size class.

CDR3nt: TGCGCCAGCAGCCAAGGAAGGAACGGAGCCTACGAGCAGTACTTC
CDR3aa: CASSQGRNGAYEQYF
d_gene: .
abundance: .
j_gene: TRBJ2-7
v_gene: TRBV4-1

CDR3nt: TGTGCCAGCAGCCAGACAGGTACGGGCAATCAGCCCCAGCATTTT
CDR3aa: CASSQTGTGNQPQHF
d_gene: .
abundance: .
j_gene: TRBJ1-5
v_gene: TRBV27

CDR3nt: TGTGCCAGCAGCGCCTCCCCCGGACAGCCAAATGAAAAACTGTTTTTT
CDR3aa: CASSASPGQPNEKLFF
d_gene: .
abundance: .
j_gene: TRBJ1-4
v_gene: TRBV9

CDR3nt: TGTGCCAGCAGTTTAAGGGGGGGCCTCGTAATGAACACTGAAGCTTTCTTT
CDR3aa: CASSLRGGLVMNTEAFF
d_gene: .
abundance: .
j_gene: TRBJ1-1
v_gene: TRBV28

CDR3nt: TGTGCCAGCACCTCCCAACAGAGTCTAGCCTACGAGCAGTACTTC
CDR3aa: CASTSQQSLAYEQYF
d_gene: .
abundance: .
j_gene: TRBJ2-7
v_gene: TRBV28

CDR3nt: TGTGCCAGCAGCTTAGGCTTCGGCGGTTCCTCCTACAATGAGCAGTTCTTC
CDR3aa: CASSLGFGGSSYNEQFF
d_gene: .
abundance: .
j_gene: TRBJ2-1
v_gene: TRBV7-3

CDR3nt: TGTGCCAGCAGCAAACCGGGACTAGCGGGAGCTTACGAGCAGTACTTC
CDR3aa: CASSKPGLAGAYEQYF
d_gene: TRBD2
abundance: .
j_gene: TRBJ2-7
v_gene: TRBV5-4

CDR3nt: TGTGCCAGCAGCCTCCCAGGCGGACAGCAGTACTTC
CDR3aa: CASSLPGGQQYF
d_gene: .
abundance: .
j_gene: TRBJ2-7
v_gene: TRBV7-9

CDR3nt: TGTGCCAGCAGCTATAATAGCGGTGGCACAGATACGCAGTATTTT
CDR3aa: CASSYNSGGTDTQYF
d_gene: .
abundance: few
j_gene: TRBJ2-3
v_gene: TRBV11-2

CDR3nt: TGTGCCAGCAGCTCCTGGGCAGGGAATACCGGGGAGCTGTTTTTT
CDR3aa: CASSSWAGNTGELFF
d_gene: .
abundance: .
j_gene: TRBJ2-2
v_gene: TRBV5-4

CDR3nt: TGTGCCAGTAGTACCAGACTAGCGACCCCGTACTTC
CDR3aa: CASSTRLATPYF
d_gene: TRBD2
abundance: .
j_gene: TRBJ2-4
v_gene: TRBV19

CDR3nt: TGTGCCAGTAGCGCTCAGGCGTACAATGAGCAGTTCTTC
CDR3aa: CASSAQAYNEQFF
d_gene: .
abundance: .
j_gene: TRBJ2-1
v_gene: TRBV19

CDR3nt: TGTGCCAGCAGCCCGGACGGGGGTTCCCCGATATATAGCAATCAGCCCCAGCATTTT
CDR3aa: CASSPDGGSPIYSNQPQHF
d_gene: .
abundance: .
j_gene: TRBJ1-5
v_gene: TRBV5-5

CDR3nt: TGTGCCAGCAGTTACTCTTTGGGGGACGAGCAGTACTTC
CDR3aa: CASSYSLGDEQYF
d_gene: .
abundance: .
j_gene: TRBJ2-7
v_gene: TRBV6-6

CDR3nt: TGTGCCAGTAGTATAACAGTCCCCCCCTACGAGCAGTACTTC
CDR3aa: CASSITVPPYEQYF
d_gene: .
abundance: .
j_gene: TRBJ2-7
v_gene: TRBV19

CDR3nt: TGTGCCAGCAGTTTAAGGGGGCCCGGGCTAGCCTCCTACGAGCAGTACTTC
CDR3aa: CASSLRGPGLASYEQYF
d_gene: TRBD1
abundance: .
j_gene: TRBJ2-7
v_gene: TRBV27

CDR3nt: TGTGCCAGCAGTTCGGGACAGGATTTCTCTGGAAACACCATATATTTT
CDR3aa: CASSSGQDFSGNTIYF
d_gene: TRBD1
abundance: .
j_gene: TRBJ1-3
v_gene: TRBV28

CDR3nt: TGTGCCAGTAGTACAATCTATGGCTACACCTTC
CDR3aa: CASSTIYGYTF
d_gene: .
abundance: .
j_gene: TRBJ1-2
v_gene: TRBV19

CDR3nt: TGTGCCTGCCGGGGGGCGGGTGGCTACACCTTC
CDR3aa: CACRGAGGYTF
d_gene: .
abundance: .
j_gene: TRBJ1-2
v_gene: TRBV19

CDR3nt: TGCGCCAGCAGCCAAGCCGCGGGAGGTGGGGAGACCCAGTACTTC
CDR3aa: CASSQAAGGGETQYF
d_gene: TRBD2
abundance: few
j_gene: TRBJ2-5
v_gene: TRBV4-1

CDR3nt: TGTGCCAGCAGGGGCAGACCCACAGATACGCAGTATTTT
CDR3aa: CASRGRPTDTQYF
d_gene: .
abundance: .
j_gene: TRBJ2-3
v_gene: TRBV28

CDR3nt: TGTGCCTGGAGTTCAGGGAGCTCCTATAATTCACCCCTCCACTTT
CDR3aa: CAWSSGSSYNSPLHF
d_gene: .
abundance: .
j_gene: TRBJ1-6
v_gene: TRBV30

CDR3nt: TGTGCCTGTGAGGGGACCTACGAGCAGTACTTC
CDR3aa: CACEGTYEQYF
d_gene: .
abundance: .
j_gene: TRBJ2-7
v_gene: TRBV30

CDR3nt: TGTGCCAGCAGCTTAAATCCCAACACCGGGGAGCTGTTTTTT
CDR3aa: CASSLNPNTGELFF
d_gene: .
abundance: .
j_gene: TRBJ2-2
v_gene: TRBV13

CDR3nt: TGTGCCAGCAGTCCCCTCGTTGCGTACACCCCAACTAATGAAAAACTGTTTTTT
CDR3aa: CASSPLVAYTPTNEKLFF
d_gene: .
abundance: .
j_gene: TRBJ1-4
v_gene: TRBV28

CDR3nt: TGTGCCAGCAGCTTCCTTTCCTATGGCTACACCTTC
CDR3aa: CASSFLSYGYTF
d_gene: .
abundance: .
j_gene: TRBJ1-2
v_gene: TRBV28

CDR3nt: TGTGCCAGCAGTCCCCGGGGATTGGATGAGCAGTTCTTC
CDR3aa: CASSPRGLDEQFF
d_gene: .
abundance: .
j_gene: TRBJ2-1
v_gene: TRBV5-4

CDR3nt: TGTGCCAGCAGGTCAGGGGGCTCTGGAAACACCATATATTTT
CDR3aa: CASRSGGSGNTIYF
d_gene: TRBD1
abundance: once
j_gene: TRBJ1-3
v_gene: TRBV27

CDR3nt: TGTGCCAGCCTTTTACGTGGGGGTGAAGCTTTCTTT
CDR3aa: CASLLRGGEAFF
d_gene: .
abundance: .
j_gene: TRBJ1-1
v_gene: TRBV6-6

CDR3nt: TGTGCCAGCTCACCGTCGACAGTTATGAACACTGAAGCTTTCTTT
CDR3aa: CASSPSTVMNTEAFF
d_gene: .
abundance: .
j_gene: TRBJ1-1
v_gene: TRBV18

CDR3nt: TGTGCCAGCAGCTTAACAAGCTCCTACGAGCAGTACTTC
CDR3aa: CASSLTSSYEQYF
d_gene: .
abundance: .
j_gene: TRBJ2-7
v_gene: TRBV7-3

CDR3nt: TGCAGCGAGAAAGACAGGGGTGAGACCCAGTACTTC
CDR3aa: CSEKDRGETQYF
d_gene: TRBD1
abundance: .
j_gene: TRBJ2-5
v_gene: TRBV29-1

CDR3nt: TGCGCCAGCACTGAAGACACAGGGGACTATGGCTACACCTTC
CDR3aa: CASTEDTGDYGYTF
d_gene: TRBD1
abundance: .
j_gene: TRBJ1-2
v_gene: TRBV23-1

CDR3nt: TGTGCCTCTACAAGCCCTAGCGGGAGCACAGATACGCAGTATTTT
CDR3aa: CASTSPSGSTDTQYF
d_gene: TRBD2
abundance: .
j_gene: TRBJ2-3
v_gene: TRBV5-4

CDR3nt: TGTGCCAGCAGCTCGGAAGGTGCGGGAGGGTACACCGGGGAGCTGTTTTTT
CDR3aa: CASSSEGAGGYTGELFF
d_gene: TRBD2
abundance: .
j_gene: TRBJ2-2
v_gene: TRBV7-3

CDR3nt: TGTGCCAGCAGGTCCCAACAGGGGAATGGCTATGGCTACACCTTC
CDR3aa: CASRSQQGNGYGYTF
d_gene: TRBD1
abundance: .
j_gene: TRBJ1-2
v_gene: TRBV6-1

CDR3nt: TGCAGCGGGGGACGGAAGAACACTGAAGCTTTCTTT
CDR3aa: CSGGRKNTEAFF
d_gene: .
abundance: once
j_gene: TRBJ1-1
v_gene: TRBV29-1

CDR3nt: TGTGCCAGCAGCTGGGGACAGGGGACCGTTCAGTACTTC
CDR3aa: CASSWGQGTVQYF
d_gene: TRBD1
abundance: .
j_gene: TRBJ2-4
v_gene: TRBV11-3

CDR3nt: TGTGCCAGCAGTTACGTAGCTAACTATGGCTACACCTTC
CDR3aa: CASSYVANYGYTF
d_gene: .
abundance: .
j_gene: TRBJ1-2
v_gene: TRBV6-5

CDR3nt: TGTGCCAGCAGCCTCCGCCCCAACGAGCAGTACTTC
CDR3aa: CASSLRPNEQYF
d_gene: .
abundance: .
j_gene: TRBJ2-7
v_gene: TRBV7-2

CDR3nt: TGTGCCAGCAGCTCAAGTCTGGGACGCAAGAACACTGAAGCTTTCTTT
CDR3aa: CASSSSLGRKNTEAFF
d_gene: .
abundance: once
j_gene: TRBJ1-1
v_gene: TRBV11-1